These 20 T cell receptor beta chains were sequenced from one sample in a study of radiation and T cells in renal cell carcinoma. Sequenced by immunoSEQ multiplex PCR; TCRdb stores in-frame clones only, minus some. The sample includes around 76,000 clones, about four fifths of them seen just once. Time point defined: blood 2 weeks post-SBRT. The treatment is: 15 Gy SBRT to primary tumor, nephrectomy 4 weeks later. This specimen was blood, taken from a patient whose treatment included radiotherapy and nephrectomy. The receptors stem from a man between 60 and 70 years old with renal cell carcinoma.

The CDR3 DNA is TGTGCCACCAGCCCACCGAACGCGGATACGCAGTATTTT. Translation: CATSPPNADTQYF. The rearrangement links TRBV15 to TRBJ2-3; D remains ambiguous. Per the germline V gene, CDR1 is LNHNV and CDR2 is YYDKDF (reference sequence). The CDR3 is 13 amino acids. V lost 5 bases and J 6 bases, leaving 12 bases between the germline ends.

The chain uses TRBV7-3 and TRBJ2-2, with 11 bases lining up with TRBD2. This CDR3 is 16 amino acids long. Looked up from germline, CDR1 is SGHTA and CDR2 is FQGTGA. Germline trimming cut 3 bases from V and 4 bases from J; bases unmatched to any gene: 4. For the CDR3, the DNA is TGTGCCAGCAGCTTCCCGGGGACTAGCGGCACCGGGGAGCTGTTTTTT. Its translation is CASSFPGTSGTGELFF.

The gene calls are TRBV7-2 and TRBJ2-1; D is unclear. Germline CDR1 and CDR2: SGHTA and FQGNSA. V shed 3 bases and J shed 9 bases, with 12 bases lying between them. There are 13 residues in the CDR3. The CDR3 spells CASSFPWSPEQFF. In DNA, the CDR3 is TGTGCCAGCAGCTTTCCATGGAGTCCTGAGCAGTTCTTC.

The rearrangement links TRBV28 to TRBJ2-1; D call uncertain. CDR1 and CDR2 from the germline V gene are MDHEN and SYDVKM. V gave up 10 bases and J gave up 11 bases, with 15 bases separating them. The CDR3 runs to 11 residues. CDR3 region: CATEGKPKQFF. For the CDR3, the DNA is TGTGCCACCGAAGGGAAGCCAAAGCAGTTCTTC.

The chain uses TRBV27 and TRBJ2-2, with D tentatively TRBD2 (6 bases). Germline V gives CDR1 MNHEY, CDR2 SMNVEV (reference sequence). The CDR3 runs 17 residues. The V end lost 1 base, the J end lost 0 bases, and 12 bases lay between the germline ends. The CDR3 is CASSLFGGLTNTGELFF. In DNA form, the CDR3 reads TGTGCCAGCAGTTTATTTGGTGGACTAACGAACACCGGGGAGCTGTTTTTT.

The chain joins TRBV27 to TRBJ2-7, with 8 positions matching TRBD1. V lost 5 bases, J lost 6 bases, and 6 bases stayed unmatched. This CDR3 contains 13 residues. The germline gives CDR1 MNHEY, CDR2 SMNVEV (reference sequence). The CDR3 sequence: CASSPRTGIEQYF. CDR3 nucleotides: TGTGCCAGCAGTCCACGGACAGGGATCGAGCAGTACTTC.

J is TRBJ2-1 and V is TRBV30; the D gene could be TRBD1 or TRBD2 (5 bases each). V dropped 8 bases and J dropped 6 bases, with 17 bases sitting between them. CDR1 and CDR2 from the germline V gene are GTSNPN and SVGIG (reference sequence). The CDR3 is 13 amino acids. In DNA, the CDR3 is TGTGCCAAGCAGAAAGGGACCCTCAATGAGCAGTTCTTC. Translation gives CAKQKGTLNEQFF.

This rearrangement joins TRBV7-2 to TRBJ2-5; possible D gene TRBD1, 5 bases. The V end lost 0 bases, the J end lost 7 bases, and 18 bases lay between the germline ends. This CDR3 is 16 amino acids long. Per germline, CDR1 SGHTA and CDR2 FQGNSA. In nucleotides, the CDR3 is TGTGCCAGCAGCTTAGCGGTGGTAACTCAAAGGGGGACCCAGTACTTC. Translating gives CASSLAVVTQRGTQYF.

The rearrangement joins TRBV5-1 to TRBJ1-6, with D unresolved. V lost 0 bases to trimming and J lost 10 bases, with 8 bases between them. CDR1 and CDR2 (germline): SGHRS, YFSETQ. This CDR3 is 13 amino acids long. CDR3 DNA: TGCGCCAGCAGCTTGGTTCAGGAATCACCCCTCCACTTT. This translates into CASSLVQESPLHF. The variable domain in full, completed from reference TRBV5-1 and TRBJ1-6, reads KAGVTQTPRYLIKTRGQQVTLSCSPISGHRSVSWYQQTPGQGLQFLFEYFSETQRNKGNFPGRFSGRQFSNSRSEMNVSTLELGDSALYLCASSLVQESPLHFGNGTRLTVT.

The chain employs TRBV11-2 and TRBJ1-5; no reliable D call. Trimming shortened V by 2 bases and J by 4 bases, and 6 bases separated the two germline ends. Germline CDR1 is SGHAT and CDR2 is FQNNGV. The CDR3 runs 13 residues. Here the CDR3 reads CASSLNGNQPQHF. The DNA of the CDR3 is TGTGCCAGCAGCTTAAACGGGAATCAGCCCCAGCATTTT.

This sequence joins TRBV15 and TRBJ1-2, with D hard to call. The V end was cut by 2 bases, the J end by 8 bases, with 15 bases between. The CDR3 extends over 14 amino acids. Germline lookup yields CDR1 LNHNV and CDR2 YYDKDF (reference sequence). DNA for the CDR3: TGTGCCACCAGCAGATCCCGGACCCGTGGGGGCTACACCTTC. This encodes CATSRSRTRGGYTF. Using reference TRBV15 and TRBJ1-2 for the parts outside the CDR3, the full variable domain is DAMVIQNPRYQVTQFGKPVTLSCSQTLNHNVMYWYQQKSSQAPKLLFHYYDKDFNNEADTPDNFQSRRPNTSFCFLDIRSPGLGDTAMYLCATSRSRTRGGYTFGSGTRLTVV.

This clone has a handful of counts. This chain links TRBV9 with TRBJ2-7; 11 nucleotides match TRBD2. V dropped 4 bases and J dropped 3; count of bases not matched to a gene: 9. Germline CDR1 SGDLS, CDR2 YYNGEE. This CDR3 comprises 16 residues. In DNA, the CDR3 is TGTGCCAGCAGCCTAACGGGACTAGCGGAAGTCTACGAGCAGTACTTC. Its translation: CASSLTGLAEVYEQYF.

This sequence joins TRBV10-1 and TRBJ2-7; weak D call: TRBD2 (6 bases). Germline CDR1 WNHNN, CDR2 SYGVQD (reference sequence). This CDR3 has 13 residues. V shed 4 bases and J shed 3 bases, with 10 bases lying between them. DNA for the CDR3: TGCGCCAGCAGTGTCGGGGGTAGCTACGAGCAGTACTTC. Amino acid sequence: CASSVGGSYEQYF.

The chain is built from TRBV5-1 and TRBJ2-3; the D gene is possibly TRBD2 (6 bases). V was pared by 4 bases and J by 1 base, with 16 bases between. Germline CDR1 and CDR2: SGHRS and YFSETQ. The CDR3 has 16 amino acids. The CDR3 nucleotides read TGCGCCAGCAGCCCGGAGGGTAGCCGGGGCACAGATACGCAGTATTTT. Translating gives CASSPEGSRGTDTQYF.

Only a few counts were recorded for this clone. The chain has TRBV7-9 and TRBJ1-2; tentatively, D is TRBD1 (5 bases). The CDR3 has 14 residues. Trimming pared 0 bases from V and 5 bases from J, leaving 10 bases between. Germline V lookup: CDR1 SEHNR, CDR2 FQNEAQ (reference sequence). CDR3 sequence reads: CASSLARAGYGYTF. The CDR3 region has the DNA TGTGCCAGCAGCTTAGCACGGGCAGGGTATGGCTACACCTTC. Full variable domain (rest looked up from reference TRBV7-9 and TRBJ1-2): DTGVSQNPRHKITKRGQNVTFRCDPISEHNRLYWYRQTLGQGPEFLTYFQNEAQLEKSRLLSDRFSAERPKGSFSTLEIQRTEQGDSAMYLCASSLARAGYGYTFGSGTRLTVV.

This chain links TRBV5-4 with TRBJ2-3; D remains unclear. The CDR3 length is 13 residues. The germline V gene encodes CDR1 SGHNT and CDR2 YYREEE (reference sequence). The ends were cut back, 4 bases at V and 6 bases at J, with 12 bases in the middle. CDR3 in amino acids: CASSLILYDTQYF. In nucleotides, the CDR3 is TGTGCCAGCAGCCTTATTCTTTACGATACGCAGTATTTT.

The CDR3 DNA is TGCGCCAGCACCGAACCGCCCCGATCTTGCGGGGAGCTGTTTTTT. It is translated as CASTEPPRSCGELFF. The V call is TRBV23-1, the J call TRBJ2-2; D gene unclear. TRBV23-1 falls under the ORF class, with uncertain function. Deletions cut 7 bases from V and 7 bases from J, with 19 bases between. This CDR3 region has 15 residues.

The rearrangement uses TRBV5-8 and TRBJ2-6; 7 bases match TRBD1. Looked up from germline, CDR1 is SGHTS and CDR2 is YDEGEE. The CDR3 has 17 amino acids. The junction had 3 bases not matched to a gene; V was cut back by 0 bases and J by 0 bases. In nucleotides, the CDR3 is TGTGCCAGCAGCTTGGACAGGGGACGCTCTGGGGCCAACGTCCTGACTTTC. Encoded protein: CASSLDRGRSGANVLTF.

This sequence joins TRBV4-2 and TRBJ2-7; D ambiguous. Germline CDR1 is LGHNA and CDR2 is YNFKEQ. The CDR3 has 14 amino acids. Trimming took 1 base from V and 2 from J, leaving 9 bases between them. The CDR3 region is CASSQGLGPYEQYF. The CDR3 nucleotides are TGTGCCAGCAGCCAAGGCCTAGGCCCCTACGAGCAGTACTTC.

This clone was detected only once. The CDR3 DNA is TGCGCCAGCAGCTTTACTAGCGGGTGGACGGGTAGAAACATTCAGTACTTC. Translation gives CASSFTSGWTGRNIQYF. The V call is TRBV5-1, the J call TRBJ2-4, with 9 bases aligning to TRBD2. After removal of 2 bases from V and 6 bases from J, the junction contained 12 bases not matched to a gene. The germline V gene has CDR1 SGHRS and CDR2 YFSETQ. This CDR3 is 17 amino acids long.